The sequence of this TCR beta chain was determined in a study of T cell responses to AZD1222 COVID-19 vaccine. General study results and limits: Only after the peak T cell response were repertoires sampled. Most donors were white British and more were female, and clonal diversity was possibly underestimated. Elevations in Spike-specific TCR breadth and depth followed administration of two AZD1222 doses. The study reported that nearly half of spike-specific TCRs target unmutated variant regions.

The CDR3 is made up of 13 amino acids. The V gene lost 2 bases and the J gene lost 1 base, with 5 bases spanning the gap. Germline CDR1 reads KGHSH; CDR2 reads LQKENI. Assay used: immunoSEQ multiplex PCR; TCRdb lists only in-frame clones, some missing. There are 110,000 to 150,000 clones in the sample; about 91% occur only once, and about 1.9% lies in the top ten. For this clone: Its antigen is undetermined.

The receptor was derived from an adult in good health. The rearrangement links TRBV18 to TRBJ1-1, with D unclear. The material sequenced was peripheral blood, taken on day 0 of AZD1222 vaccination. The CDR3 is CASSPAPNTEAFF. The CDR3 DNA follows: TGTGCCAGCTCACCAGCCCCGAACACTGAAGCTTTCTTT.